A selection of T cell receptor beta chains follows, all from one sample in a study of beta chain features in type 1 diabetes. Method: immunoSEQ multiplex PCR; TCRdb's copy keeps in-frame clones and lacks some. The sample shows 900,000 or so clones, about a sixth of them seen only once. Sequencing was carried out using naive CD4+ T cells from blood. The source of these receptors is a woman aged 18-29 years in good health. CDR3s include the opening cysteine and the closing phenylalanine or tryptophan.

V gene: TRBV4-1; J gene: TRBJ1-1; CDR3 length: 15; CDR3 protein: CASSQASMGYSEAFF
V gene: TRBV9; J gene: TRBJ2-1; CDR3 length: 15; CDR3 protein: CASSVSSGLAGEQFF
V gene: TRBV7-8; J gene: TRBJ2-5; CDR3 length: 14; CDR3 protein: CASSLGQYQETQYF
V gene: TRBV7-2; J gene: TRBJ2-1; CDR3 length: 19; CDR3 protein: CASSLRGLAGGPSYNEQFF
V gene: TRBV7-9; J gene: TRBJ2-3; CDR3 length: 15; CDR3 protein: CASSFFAGAADTQYF
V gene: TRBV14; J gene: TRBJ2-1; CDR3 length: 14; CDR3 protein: CASSKASIYNEQFF
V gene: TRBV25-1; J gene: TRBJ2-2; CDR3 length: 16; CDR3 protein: CASSELGTGDTGELFF
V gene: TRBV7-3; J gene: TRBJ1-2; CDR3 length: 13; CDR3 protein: CASSLNSGQGYTF
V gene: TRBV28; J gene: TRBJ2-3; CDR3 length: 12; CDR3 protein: CASLAGTDTQYF
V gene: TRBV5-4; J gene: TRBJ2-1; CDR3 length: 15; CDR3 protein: CASSLDLVYYNEQFF
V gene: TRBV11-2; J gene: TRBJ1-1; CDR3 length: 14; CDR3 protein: CASREGHWNTEAFF
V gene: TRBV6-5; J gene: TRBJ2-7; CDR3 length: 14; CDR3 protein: CASSWYRGSYEQYF
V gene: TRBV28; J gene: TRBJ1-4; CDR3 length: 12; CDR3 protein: CASSAKDEKLFF
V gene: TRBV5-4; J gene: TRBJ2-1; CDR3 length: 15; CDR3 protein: CASSLGGDRAGEQFF
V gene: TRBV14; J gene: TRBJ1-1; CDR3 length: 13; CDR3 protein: CASSPRMNTEAFF
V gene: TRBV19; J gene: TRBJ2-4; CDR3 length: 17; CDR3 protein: CASSNPQDRVDKNIQYF
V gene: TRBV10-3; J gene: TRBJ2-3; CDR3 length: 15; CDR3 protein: CAISESKGGTDTQYF
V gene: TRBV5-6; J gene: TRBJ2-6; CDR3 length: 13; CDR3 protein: CASSASGANVLTF
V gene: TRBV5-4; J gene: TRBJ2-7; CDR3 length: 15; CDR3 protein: CASSSGATSSYEQYF
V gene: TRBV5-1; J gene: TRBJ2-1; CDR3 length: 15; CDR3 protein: CASSWTSGRVYEQFF
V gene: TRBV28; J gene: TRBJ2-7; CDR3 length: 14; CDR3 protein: CASNPGGTLYEQYF
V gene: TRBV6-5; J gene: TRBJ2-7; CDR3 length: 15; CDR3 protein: CASKRDRGPVGEQYF
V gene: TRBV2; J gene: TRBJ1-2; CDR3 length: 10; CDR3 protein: CASRPSLWTF
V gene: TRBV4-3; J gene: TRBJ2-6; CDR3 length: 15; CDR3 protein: CASSQAVTGANVLTF
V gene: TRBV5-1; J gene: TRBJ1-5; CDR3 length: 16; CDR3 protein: CASSLLGQGSGQPQHF
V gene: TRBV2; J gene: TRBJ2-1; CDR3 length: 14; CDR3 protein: CASSRTAVYNEQFF
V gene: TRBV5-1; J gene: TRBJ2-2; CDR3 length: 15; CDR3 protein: CASSLALAETGELFF
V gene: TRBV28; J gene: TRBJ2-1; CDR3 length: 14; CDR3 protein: CASSTGTGYNEQFF
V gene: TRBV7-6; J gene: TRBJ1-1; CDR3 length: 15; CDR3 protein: CASSSGPGQGTEAFF
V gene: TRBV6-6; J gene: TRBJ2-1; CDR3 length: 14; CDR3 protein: CASTGTSGYNEQFF
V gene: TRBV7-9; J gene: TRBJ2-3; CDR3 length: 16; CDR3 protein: CASTIGSAERTDTQYF
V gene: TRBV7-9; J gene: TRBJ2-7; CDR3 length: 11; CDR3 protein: CASSGQNEQYF
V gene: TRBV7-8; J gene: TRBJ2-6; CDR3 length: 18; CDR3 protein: CASTRTSVIYSGANVLTF
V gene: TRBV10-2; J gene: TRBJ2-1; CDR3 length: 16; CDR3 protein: CASTEWASGRIHEQFF
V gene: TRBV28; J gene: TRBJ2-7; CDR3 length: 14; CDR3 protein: CANSPTGSGYEQYF
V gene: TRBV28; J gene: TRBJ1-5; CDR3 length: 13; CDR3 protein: CASSLTSTEESHF
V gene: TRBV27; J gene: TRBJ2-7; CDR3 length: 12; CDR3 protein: CASSFSFGEQYF
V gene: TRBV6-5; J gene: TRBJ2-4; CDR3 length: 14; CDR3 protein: CASSYSNRPGVQYF
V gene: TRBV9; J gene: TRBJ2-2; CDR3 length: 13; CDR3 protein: CASSVSLGGELFF
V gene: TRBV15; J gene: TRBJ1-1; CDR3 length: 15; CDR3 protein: CATSTRDSPNTEAFF
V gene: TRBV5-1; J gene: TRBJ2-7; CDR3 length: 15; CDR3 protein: CASSFLRDRVYEQYF
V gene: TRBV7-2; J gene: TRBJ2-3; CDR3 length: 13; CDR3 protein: CASSRMAADTQYF
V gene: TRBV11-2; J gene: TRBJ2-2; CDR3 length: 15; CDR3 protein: CASSKEMTGNGELFF
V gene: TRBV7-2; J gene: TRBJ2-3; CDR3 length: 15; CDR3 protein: CASSWGRGRTDTQYF
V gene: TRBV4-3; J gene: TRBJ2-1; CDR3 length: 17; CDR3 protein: CASSQAGTSGIGNEQFF
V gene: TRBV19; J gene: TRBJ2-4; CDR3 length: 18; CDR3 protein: CASNRGQGEAAAKNIQYF
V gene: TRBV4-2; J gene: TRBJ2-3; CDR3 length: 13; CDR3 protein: CASSQTYTDTQYF
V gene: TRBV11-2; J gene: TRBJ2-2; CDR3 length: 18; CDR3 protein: CASSSFSPWAGSTGELFF
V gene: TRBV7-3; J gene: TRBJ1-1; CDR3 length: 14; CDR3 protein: CASSRDREDTEAFF
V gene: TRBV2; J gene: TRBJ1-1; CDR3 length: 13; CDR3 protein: CACNRGVGTEAFF
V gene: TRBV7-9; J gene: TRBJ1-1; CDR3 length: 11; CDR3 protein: CASSLETEAFF
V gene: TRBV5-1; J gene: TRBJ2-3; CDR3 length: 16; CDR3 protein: CASSLDASGKADTQYF